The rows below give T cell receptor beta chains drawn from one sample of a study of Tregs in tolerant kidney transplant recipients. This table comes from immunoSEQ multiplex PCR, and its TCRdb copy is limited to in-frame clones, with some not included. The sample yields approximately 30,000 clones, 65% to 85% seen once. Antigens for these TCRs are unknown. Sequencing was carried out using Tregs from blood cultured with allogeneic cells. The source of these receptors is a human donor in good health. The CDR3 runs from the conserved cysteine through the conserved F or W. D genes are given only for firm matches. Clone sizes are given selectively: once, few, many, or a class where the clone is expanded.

cdr3_nt: TGTGCCAGTTACAGGGACCCCAATTACAATGAGCAGTTCTTC
cdr3_aa: CASYRDPNYNEQFF
clone_size: NA
d_call: NA
v_call: TRBV2
j_call: TRBJ2-1

cdr3_nt: TGTGCCAGCAGCCCGGACCTTAACTATGGCTACACCTTC
cdr3_aa: CASSPDLNYGYTF
clone_size: NA
d_call: NA
v_call: TRBV5-5
j_call: TRBJ1-2

cdr3_nt: TGTGCCAGCAGCCCCCGAGAGGGTCTCTATGGCTACACCTTC
cdr3_aa: CASSPREGLYGYTF
clone_size: NA
d_call: NA
v_call: TRBV7-9
j_call: TRBJ1-2

cdr3_nt: TGTGCCAGCAGCCACCCAGGGGCCGGGGAGCTGTTTTTT
cdr3_aa: CASSHPGAGELFF
clone_size: few
d_call: NA
v_call: TRBV6-5
j_call: TRBJ2-2

cdr3_nt: TGCGCCAGCAGCTTGGCGCGTCGGAGCTCCTACAATGAGCAGTTCTTC
cdr3_aa: CASSLARRSSYNEQFF
clone_size: NA
d_call: NA
v_call: TRBV5-1
j_call: TRBJ2-1

cdr3_nt: TGTGCCAGTACCGGGACGAAAGGCTACACCTTC
cdr3_aa: CASTGTKGYTF
clone_size: NA
d_call: NA
v_call: TRBV6-1
j_call: TRBJ1-2

cdr3_nt: TGTGCCAGCAGTGAAGAGGAGACCCAGTACTTC
cdr3_aa: CASSEEETQYF
clone_size: NA
d_call: NA
v_call: TRBV2
j_call: TRBJ2-5

cdr3_nt: TGTGCCAGCAGCTTAGACAGGGGAGGCAATCAGCCCCAGCATTTT
cdr3_aa: CASSLDRGGNQPQHF
clone_size: NA
d_call: TRBD1
v_call: TRBV7-2
j_call: TRBJ1-5

cdr3_nt: TGTGCCAGCAGCTTATCCAGCCACCGGTACGAGCAGTACTTC
cdr3_aa: CASSLSSHRYEQYF
clone_size: once
d_call: NA
v_call: TRBV7-2
j_call: TRBJ2-7

cdr3_nt: TGTGCCAGCAGCTTAGGGCTACGGGACAGGGTTGGAAACACCATATATTTT
cdr3_aa: CASSLGLRDRVGNTIYF
clone_size: NA
d_call: TRBD1
v_call: TRBV7-8
j_call: TRBJ1-3

cdr3_nt: TGCAGCATGAGGACTAGTGGGCGCACCGGGGAGCTGTTTTTT
cdr3_aa: CSMRTSGRTGELFF
clone_size: NA
d_call: TRBD2
v_call: TRBV29-1
j_call: TRBJ2-2

cdr3_nt: TGTGCCACCAGCAGAGGGGATGGGGTAGCGGGAGGGTTCTTC
cdr3_aa: CATSRGDGVAGGFF
clone_size: once
d_call: TRBD2
v_call: TRBV15
j_call: TRBJ2-1

cdr3_nt: TGCAGCGGGGATCTAGCAGGGGGATCCGATACGCAGTATTTT
cdr3_aa: CSGDLAGGSDTQYF
clone_size: few
d_call: TRBD1
v_call: TRBV29-1
j_call: TRBJ2-3

cdr3_nt: TGTGCCAGCAGCTATTTACTTGAAGCTTTCTTT
cdr3_aa: CASSYLLEAFF
clone_size: NA
d_call: NA
v_call: TRBV7-9
j_call: TRBJ1-1